This T cell receptor beta chain comes out of a study of T-cell reconstitution after alpha-beta-depleted transplantation in children. Unique molecular identifiers featured in how the TCRbeta library was prepared. TCRdb fed the PCR reads into MiXCR, producing one record per CDR3 protein. The sample consists of about 980,000 distinct CDR3 sequences, 25% to 30% of them appearing once. This clonotype was observed a handful of times. Material: PBMCs, mostly from graft donor cells, obtained 360 days after TCRalphabeta/CD19-depleted stem cell transplant. The sequence was obtained from a boy under two years old who had a stem cell transplant for SCID, so the T cells may come from the graft donor.

The CDR3 sequence: CASSPRQGGYTF. CDR3 nucleotide sequence: TGTGCCAGCAGTCCGCGACAGGGTGGCTACACCTTC. The J gene is TRBJ1-2, the V gene TRBV6-1; 7 nucleotides match TRBD1. Germline assignment: CDR1 MNHNS and CDR2 SASEGT. The CDR3 loop spans 12 amino acids. V gave up 5 bases and J gave up 7 bases; unmatched junction bases: 4.